The 6 T cell receptor beta chains in this list originate from one sample, sequenced in a study of vaccination effects on CD4 cells after COVID-19 (dated by TCRdb to 2021 to 2024). To identify antigen-specific CD4+ T cell clonotypes by their expansion, the ViraFEST assay first stimulated PBMC with viral peptide pools and then applied TCR sequencing. After approximately eleven days of culture, CD4+ T cells were isolated with the EasySep CD4+ T cell isolation kit. The absence of prior SARS-CoV-2 infection in healthy vaccine recipients was confirmed by negative nucleocapsid antibodies before and after vaccination. The library was produced with the immunoSEQ multiplex PCR assay. TCRdb obtained this table from immuneACCESS and retained in-frame rearrangements with V and J assigned. These tables miss some clones; where compared with another copy, unresolved V genes account for less than half of the shortfall, and the remainder is unexplained. For this sample the table gives around 25,000 clones, of which 73% were detected only once. Under 5.5% of the sample belongs to the ten largest clones.

These receptors' antigens are unknown. The sequenced sample was CD4+ T cells from PBMCs cultured with SARS-CoV-2 spike peptides, obtained before COVID-19 vaccination. The cell subset or site label for this specimen denotes: SARS-CoV-2 spike overlapping peptide pool stimulation. The receptors were gathered from a human donor who received a COVID-19 vaccine.

The chain is built from TRBV7-9 and TRBJ1-1; a weak D match, TRBD1 (6 bases). Germline V gene data show CDR1 as SEHNR and CDR2 as FQNEAQ (reference sequence). This CDR3 spans 17 amino acids. The V gene lost 4 bases and the J gene lost 0 bases, with 18 bases spanning the gap. In nucleotides, the CDR3 is TGTGCCAGCAGCTACCAGGGGCCGGTAAATTTGAACACTGAAGCTTTCTTT. It encodes CASSYQGPVNLNTEAFF. Full variable domain (outside the CDR3, taken from reference TRBV7-9 and TRBJ1-1): DTGVSQNPRHKITKRGQNVTFRCDPISEHNRLYWYRQTLGQGPEFLTYFQNEAQLEKSRLLSDRFSAERPKGSFSTLEIQRTEQGDSAMYLCASSYQGPVNLNTEAFFGQGTRLTVV.

This chain connects TRBV6-5 to TRBJ1-5; the D is unclear. The length of the CDR3 is 13 residues. The ends were cut back, 10 bases at V and 0 bases at J, with 10 bases in the middle. CDR1 is MNHEY and CDR2 is SVGAGI in the germline V gene. This CDR3 reads CATYDYSNQPQHF. Here the CDR3 DNA reads TGTGCCACCTACGATTATAGCAATCAGCCCCAGCATTTT.

This CDR3 reads CASSVDRGYGYTF. The CDR3 DNA sequence: TGTGCCAGCAGTGTAGACAGGGGTTATGGCTACACCTTC. The rearrangement joins TRBV12-3 or TRBV12-4 to TRBJ1-2; TRBD1 aligns across 8 bases. The CDR3 extends over 13 amino acids. J gave up 5 bases and V 5 bases, and 4 bases lay outside the gene matches.

This sequence joins TRBV5-1 and TRBJ2-5; D is possibly TRBD1 (6 bases). With 3 bases removed from V and 1 base from J, the gap between germline ends came to 10 bases. Germline CDR1 and CDR2: SGHRS and YFSETQ. CDR3 length: 14 residues. This CDR3 is CASSSGTLQETQYF. The DNA of the CDR3 is TGCGCCAGCAGCTCCGGGACACTCCAAGAGACCCAGTACTTC.

This clone came up a few times. The rearrangement uses TRBV5-8 and TRBJ1-6, with 7 bases identical to TRBD1. This CDR3 has 13 amino acids. The J segment lost 17 bases and the V segment lost 2 bases, leaving 10 bases of the junction unmatched. Per germline, CDR1 SGHTS and CDR2 YDEGEE. Written as DNA, the CDR3 is TGTGCCAGCAGCTTATCCGGACAGGAGCTCTTCCACTTT. Encoded protein: CASSLSGQELFHF.

This clone was observed a handful of times. The rearrangement joins TRBV7-2 to TRBJ2-7, with TRBD2 matching 7 bases. Germline V gene data show CDR1 as SGHTA and CDR2 as FQGNSA. V lost 0 bases, J lost 2 bases, and 13 bases stayed unmatched. The CDR3 extends over 18 amino acids. The CDR3 loop is CASSLAGQTSDRPYEQYF. CDR3 coding DNA: TGTGCCAGCAGCTTAGCGGGCCAAACTAGCGATCGTCCCTACGAGCAGTACTTC.